These 21 T cell receptor beta chains were sequenced from one sample in a study of blood T cell repertoires in COVID-19. TCRdb's copy holds only in-frame clones and misses some; the assay was immunoSEQ multiplex PCR. The data hold 220,000 or so clones, with approximately 83% observed a single time. Sequencing input: PBMCs or T cells enriched from blood (not recorded which). The receptor set was obtained from a woman aged 60-70 years who had recovered from COVID-19.

This clone was detected only a few times. V usage is TRBV10-3 and J usage is TRBJ1-2; TRBD1 matches at 9 bases. V gave up 0 bases and J gave up 2 bases; unmatched junction bases: 7. The germline V gene has CDR1 ENHRY and CDR2 SYGVKD. This CDR3 is 17 amino acids long. The CDR3 region has the DNA TGTGCCATCAGTGAGTCGGGGGGACAGGGCCAGAACTATGGCTACACCTTC. Protein product: CAISESGGQGQNYGYTF.

V is TRBV5-6 and J is TRBJ2-7, with D perhaps matching TRBD1 (5 bases). Per germline, CDR1 SGHDT and CDR2 YYEEEE. The CDR3 spans 15 residues. The V gene lost 0 bases and the J gene lost 1 base, with 11 bases spanning the gap. The CDR3 here is CASSLVDSRSYEQYF. In nucleotides, the CDR3 is TGTGCCAGCAGCTTGGTTGACAGCAGGTCCTACGAGCAGTACTTC.

The chain has TRBV7-3 and TRBJ2-1; TRBD2 agrees at 10 bases. CDR3 length: 15 amino acids. Germline CDR1 SGHTA, CDR2 FQGTGA. V was clipped by 2 bases and J by 8 bases; unmatched bases: 6. The CDR3: CASSLLAGVMDEQFF. CDR3 in DNA: TGTGCCAGCAGCTTACTAGCGGGGGTTATGGATGAGCAGTTCTTC. Using reference TRBV7-3 and TRBJ2-1 for the parts outside the CDR3, the full variable domain is GAGVSQTPSNKVTEKGKYVELRCDPISGHTALYWYRQSLGQGPEFLIYFQGTGAADDSGLPNDRFFAVRPEGSVSTLKIQRTERGDSAVYLCASSLLAGVMDEQFFGPGTRLTVL.

The chain is built from TRBV13 and TRBJ1-1; perhaps TRBD1 as D (6 bases). CDR1 PRHDT and CDR2 FYEKMQ come from the germline V gene (reference sequence). Between the trimmed V and J ends, which lost 3 bases and 1 base, there was a span of 9 bases. CDR3 length: 14 amino acids. The CDR3 protein is CASSFTRGNTEAFF. CDR3 DNA: TGTGCCAGCAGCTTTACCAGGGGGAACACTGAAGCTTTCTTT.

This clone was counted at least ten times. The rearrangement joins TRBV7-2 to TRBJ1-2; no definite D call. CDR1 is SGHTA, CDR2 FQGNSA, per germline. Deletions cut 1 base from V and 1 base from J, with 4 bases between. CDR3 length equals 13 residues. CDR3 in amino acids: CASSLDNNYGYTF. CDR3 nucleotides: TGTGCCAGCAGCTTAGACAATAACTATGGCTACACCTTC.

The chain carries TRBV4-2 and TRBJ2-5; 7 bases line up with TRBD2. CDR1 is LGHNA and CDR2 is YNFKEQ in the germline V gene. The V and J ends lost 0 bases and 4 bases, in that order; junction bases with no gene match: 8. The CDR3 is 16 amino acids. The CDR3 here is CASSQEGWTSGETQYF. The CDR3 bases are TGTGCCAGCAGCCAAGAGGGGTGGACTAGTGGAGAGACCCAGTACTTC.

The chain links TRBV6-6 to TRBJ1-2; 7 nucleotides line up with TRBD1. Germline V lookup: CDR1 MNHNY, CDR2 SVGAGI (reference sequence). V dropped 7 bases and J dropped 4; count of bases not matched to a gene: 6. This CDR3 is 13 amino acids long. CDR3 DNA sequence: TGTGCCAGCAACTGGGACAGCTCCTATGGCTACACCTTC. Translating it yields CASNWDSSYGYTF.

The J gene is TRBJ1-3, the V gene TRBV6-5, with 9 bases fitting TRBD1. The CDR3 runs to 14 residues. The V segment lost 8 bases and the J segment 2 bases; nucleotides outside the gene matches: 4. Per the germline V gene, CDR1 is MNHEY and CDR2 is SVGAGI. The CDR3 sequence is CASWTGATGNTIYF. CDR3 sequence (DNA): TGTGCCAGCTGGACAGGGGCAACTGGAAACACCATATATTTT.

The chain couples TRBV7-2 to TRBJ2-3; 14 nucleotides align to TRBD2. This CDR3 spans 17 amino acids. V lost 4 bases, J lost 4 bases, and 7 bases stayed unmatched. CDR1 SGHTA and CDR2 FQGNSA come from the germline V gene. The CDR3 region is CASSSRLAGGYPDTQYF. Here the CDR3 DNA reads TGTGCCAGCAGCTCAAGACTAGCGGGGGGGTATCCAGATACGCAGTATTTT.

V usage is TRBV5-8 and J usage is TRBJ2-3; 14 bases match TRBD2. The CDR3 covers 17 residues. CDR1 and CDR2 (germline): SGHTS, YDEGEE. The J segment lost 5 bases and the V segment lost 4 bases, leaving 9 bases of the junction unmatched. The CDR3 protein is CASSRSTSGGAEDTQYF. CDR3 nucleotide sequence: TGTGCCAGCAGCCGGTCGACTAGCGGGGGGGCAGAAGATACGCAGTATTTT.

This clone appeared a few times. V usage is TRBV27 and J usage is TRBJ2-7; possibly TRBD1 for D (5 bases). CDR1 is MNHEY, CDR2 SMNVEV, per germline (reference sequence). This CDR3 comprises 14 residues. V lost 3 bases to trimming and J lost 3 bases, with 12 bases between them. The DNA of the CDR3 is TGTGCCAGCAGTTTCCAGGGTACCATCTACGAGCAGTACTTC. Protein sequence: CASSFQGTIYEQYF.

The chain couples TRBV11-2 to TRBJ2-1; 8 bases fit TRBD2. The trim removed 5 bases at V and 4 bases at J, leaving 10 bases unmatched. CDR1 is SGHAT, CDR2 FQNNGV, per germline. CDR3 size: 16 residues. The CDR3 reads CASSPRSGSRYNEQFF. In DNA form, the CDR3 reads TGTGCCAGCAGCCCCCGCAGCGGGAGTAGGTACAATGAGCAGTTCTTC.

The J gene is TRBJ1-4, the V gene TRBV3-1 (or the pseudogene TRBV3-2); D perhaps matches TRBD1 (6 bases). The CDR3 sequence is 13 residues long. Germline V gene data show CDR1 as LGHDT and CDR2 as YNNKEL (reference sequence). V lost 5 bases to trimming and J lost 5 bases, with 9 bases between them. Here the CDR3 reads CASSSQGNEKLFF. The CDR3 DNA is TGTGCCAGCAGCTCCCAGGGGAATGAAAAACTGTTTTTT.

The gene calls are TRBV10-3 and TRBJ2-2; D not certain. CDR3 length equals 14 residues. V lost 11 bases and J lost 3, with 16 bases in between. Germline V CDR1 and CDR2: ENHRY, SYGVKD. The CDR3 protein is CASRWSSDTGELFF. The CDR3 DNA follows: TGTGCCTCCCGATGGAGCTCGGACACCGGGGAGCTGTTTTTT.

Here the CDR3 reads CASSKAGQGHEQYF. The CDR3 DNA sequence: TGCGCCAGCAGCAAAGCGGGACAGGGCCACGAGCAGTACTTC. The chain couples TRBV5-1 to TRBJ2-7; 9 bases line up with TRBD1. The trim removed 4 bases at V and 5 bases at J, leaving 7 bases unmatched. Germline CDR1 reads SGHRS; CDR2 reads YFSETQ. CDR3 size: 14 residues.

This clone appeared once. The V and J genes are TRBV4-2 and TRBJ1-6, with no clear D. Trimming cost V 0 bases and J 9 bases, with 18 bases left between them. Germline V lookup: CDR1 LGHNA, CDR2 YNFKEQ. The CDR3 spans 17 residues. This CDR3 reads CASSQDRSGRVGSPLHF. The DNA of the CDR3 is TGTGCCAGCAGCCAAGATCGTTCCGGGAGGGTCGGTTCACCCCTCCACTTT.

V usage is TRBV23-1 and J usage is TRBJ1-2; TRBD1 matches at 9 bases. TRBV23-1 has ORF status, its function being uncertain. The CDR3 contains 15 residues. Trimming took 7 bases from V and 1 from J; bases not matched to a gene: 7. In DNA form, the CDR3 reads TGCGCCAGCACCGGACAGGGGTTGAGTAACTATGGCTACACCTTC. Translated: CASTGQGLSNYGYTF.

The V and J genes are TRBV7-6 and TRBJ1-1; D remains ambiguous. Germline assignment: CDR1 SGHVS and CDR2 FNYEAQ. The CDR3 runs to 13 residues. V lost 5 bases and J lost 1, with 8 bases in between. The CDR3 region has the DNA TGTGCCAGCAGCAGTACACCGAACACTGAAGCTTTCTTT. Residues: CASSSTPNTEAFF.

The chain combines TRBV7-9 with TRBJ1-2, with a possible D match to TRBD1 (5 bases). V dropped 5 bases and J dropped 4 bases, with 11 bases sitting between them. This CDR3 has 13 amino acids. Germline values: CDR1 SEHNR, CDR2 FQNEAQ (reference sequence). The CDR3 nucleotides are TGTGCCAGCAGCCCCGCACAGGTCTATGGCTACACCTTC. It is translated as CASSPAQVYGYTF.

The J gene is TRBJ2-3, the V gene TRBV7-8, with TRBD1 as a possible D gene (6 bases). The V end lost 2 bases, the J end lost 6 bases, and 15 bases lay between the germline ends. The CDR3 contains 15 residues. The germline V gene encodes CDR1 SGHVS and CDR2 FQNEAQ. The CDR3 coding sequence is TGTGCCAGCAGCTTACAGCAGGGGCTACGGGATACGCAGTATTTT. Amino acids: CASSLQQGLRDTQYF.

J is TRBJ1-2 and V is TRBV6-5; D gene ambiguous. Looked up from germline, CDR1 is MNHEY and CDR2 is SVGAGI. The V end lost 6 bases, the J end lost 4 bases, and 9 bases lay between the germline ends. The CDR3 is 12 residues long. CDR3 nucleotide sequence: TGTGCCAGCAGCGGCACGGGCTATGGCTACACCTTC. Its translation is CASSGTGYGYTF.